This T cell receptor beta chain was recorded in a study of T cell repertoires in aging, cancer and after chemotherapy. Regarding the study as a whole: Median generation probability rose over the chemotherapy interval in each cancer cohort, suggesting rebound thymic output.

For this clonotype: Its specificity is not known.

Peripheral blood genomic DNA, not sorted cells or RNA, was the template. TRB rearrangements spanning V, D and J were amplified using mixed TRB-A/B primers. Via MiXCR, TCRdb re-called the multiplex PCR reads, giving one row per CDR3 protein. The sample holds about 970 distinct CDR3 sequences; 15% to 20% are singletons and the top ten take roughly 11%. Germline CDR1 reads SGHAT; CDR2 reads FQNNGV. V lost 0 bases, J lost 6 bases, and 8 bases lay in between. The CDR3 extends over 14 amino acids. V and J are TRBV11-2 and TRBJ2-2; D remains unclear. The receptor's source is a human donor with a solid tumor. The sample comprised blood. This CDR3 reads CASSLEAGPGELFF. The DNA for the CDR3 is TGTGCCAGCAGCTTAGAAGCCGGGCCCGGGGAGCTGTTTTTT.